This paragraph reports one T cell receptor beta chain. Its antigen is unknown. The source of the sample is a study of cytomegalovirus exposure and HLA in healthy donors. Only in-frame clones appear in the TCRdb table, and some are missing; sequencing was by immunoSEQ multiplex PCR. The table has 100,000 or so clones, 85% to 95% seen once. Study-wide results and limits: Using the classifier, cytomegalovirus status was reportedly diagnosed with high specificity and sensitivity. TCR beta chains numbering roughly 150 were designated cytomegalovirus-associated.

The CDR3 totals 14 residues. V lost 3 bases, J lost 5 bases, and 11 bases lay in between. Germline V lookup: CDR1 MDHEN, CDR2 SYDVKM. This chain connects TRBV28 to TRBJ1-5; D possibly corresponds to TRBD1 (5 bases). The specimen was PBMCs. This TCR came from a woman in her late teens or twenties in good health and CMV-seronegative. CDR3 nucleotide sequence: TGTGCCAGCAGTTTTGGCGGGGGGTATCAGCCCCAGCATTTT. Its translation: CASSFGGGYQPQHF.